This T cell receptor beta chain was documented in a study of shared clonotypes between healthy human individuals. The table came from immunoSEQ multiplex PCR; TCRdb's copy has only in-frame clones and leaves some out. The sample consists of about 820,000 clones, 80% to 95% of them appearing once. This clone was observed once. CD45RO-negative cells were positively selected for CCR7, leaving out terminally differentiated effector memory CD45RA+ cells. The CDR3 extends over 16 amino acids. The ends were cut back, 0 bases at V and 0 bases at J, with 10 bases in the middle. Germline V gene sequence: CDR1 SGHAT, CDR2 FQNNGV.

This chain connects TRBV11-2 to TRBJ2-3; D is perhaps TRBD2 (5 bases). Sample: naive CD8+ T cells sorted from blood. This TCR came from a man aged 25 to 45 in good health. The CDR3 sequence: CASSLEAGGSTDTQYF. The DNA for the CDR3 is TGTGCCAGCAGCTTAGAGGCGGGCGGGAGCACAGATACGCAGTATTTT.